This paragraph reports one T cell receptor beta chain. The antigen is not known. This sample is drawn from a study of cytomegalovirus exposure and HLA in healthy donors. Whole-study context: In a later analysis, the roughly 120 validation repertoires were reported to have used the same platform as the 650 to 800 first-cohort repertoires.

Study-level results: Rarity held for most TCR sequences, but there were some public TCRs that occurred in many donors.

TCRdb's copy holds only in-frame clones and misses some; the assay was immunoSEQ multiplex PCR. The sample has 300,000 to 400,000 clones; 88% are singletons. CDR1 is SNHLY and CDR2 is FYNNEI in the germline V gene. V shed 7 bases and J shed 6 bases, with 13 bases lying between them. CDR3 length: 13 residues. Sequencing was done on a sample of PBMCs. The TCR originated in a man in his thirties or forties in good health and CMV-seronegative. The rearrangement uses TRBV2 and TRBJ1-5; perhaps TRBD1 as D (5 bases). CDR3 DNA sequence: TGTGCCAGCACTCAAACCAGGGTTCAGCCCCAGCATTTT. Translating gives CASTQTRVQPQHF.